The TCR beta chain under discussion was sequenced for a study of memory CD4+ T cells and cytomegalovirus serostatus. Study as a whole: This sample comes from healthy Belgian adults, several CMV seropositive, about 23 seronegative.

Germline V CDR1 and CDR2: SNHLY, FYNNEI. The CDR3 has 14 residues. Trimming at V came to 5 bases and at J to 5 bases, leaving 8 bases not matched to a gene. This table comes from immunoSEQ multiplex PCR, and its TCRdb copy is limited to in-frame clones, with some not included. Seen here are around 54,000 clones, roughly 78% observed once, and the top ten hold 0.65% to 0.85%. Single viable CD3+CD4+CD8-CD45RO+ cells were sorted as the memory CD4+ T cells. After thawing, CD4+ T cells were positively selected. The specimen sequenced was memory CD4+ T cells from blood. This clonotype originated in an adult in good health and CMV-seronegative. The chain combines TRBV2 with TRBJ2-7, with 8 nucleotides matching TRBD1. The DNA for the CDR3 is TGTGCCAGCAGTCTTAGGACAGGGCGGGACGAGCAGTACTTC. Encoded protein: CASSLRTGRDEQYF.